The 7 T cell receptor beta chains given below trace back to one sample, sequenced in a study of T cell repertoires in cytomegalovirus infection. No cognate antigen is known for these TCRs. TCRdb reprocessed the reads with MiXCR, giving one entry per CDR3 protein. The profile covers about 52,000 distinct CDR3 sequences, with roughly a fifth appearing a single time and roughly 77% taken by the ten largest. The material was CD8+ T cells from cultured PBMCs, obtained from culture after CMV antigen stimulation. Receptors originate from a human donor in good health (CMV status not recorded). Some clones in this sample may be carry-over from other donors' samples.

V and J are TRBV27 and TRBJ2-3; no clear D. The V and J ends lost 7 bases and 0 bases respectively, with 5 bases between them. The germline V gene encodes CDR1 MNHEY and CDR2 SMNVEV (reference sequence). CDR3 length: 12 residues. CDR3 amino acids: CASKHSTDTQYF. CDR3 nucleotide sequence: TGTGCCAGCAAGCACAGCACAGATACGCAGTATTTT.

This CDR3 reads CASSIIPQETQYF. The DNA for the CDR3 is TGTGCCAGTAGTATAATCCCCCAAGAGACCCAGTACTTC. The V and J genes are TRBV19 and TRBJ2-5; D uncertain. V shed 2 bases and J shed 1 base, with 5 bases lying between them. The CDR3 spans 13 residues. Per the germline V gene, CDR1 is LNHDA and CDR2 is SQIVND (reference sequence). Full variable domain (rest looked up from reference TRBV19 and TRBJ2-5): DGGITQSPKYLFRKEGQNVTLSCEQNLNHDAMYWYRQDPGQGLRLIYYSQIVNDFQKGDIAEGYSVSREKKESFPLTVTSAQKNPTAFYLCASSIIPQETQYFGPGTRLLVL.

The V and J genes are TRBV11-2 and TRBJ2-1; TRBD2 agrees at 10 bases. Germline CDR1 is SGHAT and CDR2 is FQNNGV. With V trimmed by 5 bases and J by 5 bases, 6 bases remained unmatched. The CDR3 loop spans 15 amino acids. The DNA of the CDR3 is TGTGCCAGCAGCCTTACTAGCGGGGACCACAATGAGCAGTTCTTC. Its protein product is CASSLTSGDHNEQFF.

This chain uses TRBV20-1 with TRBJ1-1, with D hard to call. In germline, CDR1 is DFQATT, CDR2 SNEGSKA (reference sequence). The CDR3 length is 14 residues. Trimming left V 5 bases short and J 4 bases short, with 17 bases between. As DNA, the CDR3 is TGCAGTGCTCCCAAGCCGGGGATGGGCACTGAAGCTTTCTTT. Translated, it gives CSAPKPGMGTEAFF.

This clonotype occurred a few times. The chain is built from TRBV6-5 and TRBJ2-1; 10 bases agree with TRBD2. The germline V gene encodes CDR1 MNHEY and CDR2 SVGAGI. This CDR3 comprises 15 residues. The junction had 4 bases not matched to a gene; V was cut back by 5 bases and J by 3 bases. The CDR3 spells CASSLSGGDYNEQFF. CDR3 coding DNA: TGTGCCAGCAGTCTAAGCGGGGGGGACTACAATGAGCAGTTCTTC.

This clonotype was seen more than once but under ten times. This chain links TRBV7-8 with TRBJ2-7, with no clear D. Germline lookup yields CDR1 SGHVS and CDR2 FQNEAQ. The CDR3 has 13 amino acids. The ends were cut back, 5 bases at V and 4 bases at J, with 12 bases in the middle. DNA of the CDR3: TGTGCCAGCAGCGACGGACGGAATTACGAGCAGTACTTC. Translating it yields CASSDGRNYEQYF.

This clonotype turned up a few times. The chain couples TRBV7-2 to TRBJ2-7; D remains ambiguous. V shed 5 bases and J shed 4 bases, with 6 bases lying between them. The CDR3 loop spans 11 amino acids. Germline V CDR1 and CDR2: SGHTA, FQGNSA. The CDR3 loop reads CASSLNYEQYF. CDR3 sequence (DNA): TGTGCCAGCAGCCTCAATTACGAGCAGTACTTC.